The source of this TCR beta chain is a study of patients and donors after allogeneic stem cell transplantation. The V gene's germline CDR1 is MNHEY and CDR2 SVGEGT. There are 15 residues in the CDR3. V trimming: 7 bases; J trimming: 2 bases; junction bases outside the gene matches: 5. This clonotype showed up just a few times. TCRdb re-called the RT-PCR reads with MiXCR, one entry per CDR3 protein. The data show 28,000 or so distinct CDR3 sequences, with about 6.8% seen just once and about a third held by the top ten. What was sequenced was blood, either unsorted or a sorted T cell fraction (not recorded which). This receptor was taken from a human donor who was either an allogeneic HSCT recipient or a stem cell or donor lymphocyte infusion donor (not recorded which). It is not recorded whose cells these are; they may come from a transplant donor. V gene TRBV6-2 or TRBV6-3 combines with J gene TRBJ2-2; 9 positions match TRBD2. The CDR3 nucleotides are TGTGCCAGCAAATTAGCGGGAGTAAACACCGGGGAGCTGTTTTTT. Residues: CASKLAGVNTGELFF.